This TCR beta chain comes out of a study of cytomegalovirus exposure and HLA in healthy donors. The overall study: Most donors, around 81% of a few hundred genotyped, fell in the Caucasian-associated ancestry cluster. Study-wide findings and caveats: Reports described diagnosis of cytomegalovirus status by the classifier as highly specific and sensitive. A later analysis linked a missense DCLRE1C variant to TCR beta V- and J-gene trimming. The study put about 180 TCR beta chains on its list as cytomegalovirus-associated.

Comment on this clone: As yet, its antigen is unknown.

The PCR contained 60 Vbeta and 13 Jbeta primers. Clones were read by immunoSEQ multiplex PCR, and TCRdb kept only the in-frame ones, dropping some. The repertoire has approximately 220,000 clones, around 79% of them found once; the top ten carry about 2%. The trim removed 1 base at V and 0 bases at J, leaving 8 bases unmatched. Germline V gene lookup returns CDR1 MGHDK and CDR2 SYGVNS. CDR3 length equals 17 residues. This TCR came from a male donor in good health and CMV-seronegative. The sequencing input was PBMCs. This rearrangement joins TRBV25-1 to TRBJ1-1, with 7 bases that match TRBD1. CDR3 in DNA: TGTGCCAGCAGTGAATCCCTGGGACAGCAAGTGAACACTGAAGCTTTCTTT. The encoded protein is CASSESLGQQVNTEAFF.